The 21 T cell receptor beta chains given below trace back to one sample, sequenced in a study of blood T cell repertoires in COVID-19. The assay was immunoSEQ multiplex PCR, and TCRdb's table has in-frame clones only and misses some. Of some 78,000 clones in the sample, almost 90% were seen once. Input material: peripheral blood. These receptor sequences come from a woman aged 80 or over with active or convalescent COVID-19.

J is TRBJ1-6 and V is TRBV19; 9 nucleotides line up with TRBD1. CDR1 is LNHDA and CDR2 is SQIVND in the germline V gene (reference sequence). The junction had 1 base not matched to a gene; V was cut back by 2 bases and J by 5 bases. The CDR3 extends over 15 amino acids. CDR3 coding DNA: TGTGCCAGTAGTATACGGGACAGGGATAATTCACCCCTCCACTTT. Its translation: CASSIRDRDNSPLHF.

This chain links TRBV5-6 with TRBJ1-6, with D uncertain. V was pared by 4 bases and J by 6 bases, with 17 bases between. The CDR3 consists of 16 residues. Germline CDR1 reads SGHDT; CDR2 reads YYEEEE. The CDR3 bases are TGTGCCAGCAGCCCGGACTTCTCCTCTTCTAATTCACCCCTCCACTTT. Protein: CASSPDFSSSNSPLHF.

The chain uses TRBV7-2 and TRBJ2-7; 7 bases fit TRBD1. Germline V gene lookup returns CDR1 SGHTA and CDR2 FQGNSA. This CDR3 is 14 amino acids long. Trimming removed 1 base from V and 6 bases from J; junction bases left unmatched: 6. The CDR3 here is CASSLDNRGREQYF. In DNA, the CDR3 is TGTGCCAGCAGCTTAGACAACAGGGGACGCGAGCAGTACTTC.

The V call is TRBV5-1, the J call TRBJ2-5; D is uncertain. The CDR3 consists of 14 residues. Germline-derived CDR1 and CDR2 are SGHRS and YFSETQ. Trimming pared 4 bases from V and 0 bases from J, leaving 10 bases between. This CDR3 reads CASSLGGDQETQYF. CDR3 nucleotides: TGCGCCAGCAGCCTGGGTGGAGACCAAGAGACCCAGTACTTC.

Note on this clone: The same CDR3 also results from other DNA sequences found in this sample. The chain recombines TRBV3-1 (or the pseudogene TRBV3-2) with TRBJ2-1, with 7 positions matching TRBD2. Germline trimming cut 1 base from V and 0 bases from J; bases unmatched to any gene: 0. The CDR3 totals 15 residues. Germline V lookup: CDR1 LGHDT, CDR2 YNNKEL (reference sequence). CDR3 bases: TGTGCCAGCAGCCAAGGCGGGAGCTCCTACAATGAGCAGTTCTTC. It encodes CASSQGGSSYNEQFF.

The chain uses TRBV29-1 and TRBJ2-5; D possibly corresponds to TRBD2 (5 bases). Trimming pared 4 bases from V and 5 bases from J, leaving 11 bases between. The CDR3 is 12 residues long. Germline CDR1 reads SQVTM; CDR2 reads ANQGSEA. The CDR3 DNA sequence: TGCAGCGTTGTAGAGGTAGCGGAGACCCAGTACTTC. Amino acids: CSVVEVAETQYF. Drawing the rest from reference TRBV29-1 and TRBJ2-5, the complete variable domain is SAVISQKPSRDICQRGTSLTIQCQVDSQVTMMFWYRQQPGQSLTLIATANQGSEATYESGFVIDKFPISRPNLTFSTLTVSNMSPEDSSIYLCSVVEVAETQYFGPGTRLLVL.

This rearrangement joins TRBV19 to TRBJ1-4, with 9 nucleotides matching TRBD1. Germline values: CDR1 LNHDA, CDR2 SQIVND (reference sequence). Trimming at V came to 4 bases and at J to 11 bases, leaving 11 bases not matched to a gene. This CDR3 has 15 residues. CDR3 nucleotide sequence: TGTGCCAGTAGTAGACCGGGACAGGGAATTCGGAAACTGTTTTTT. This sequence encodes CASSRPGQGIRKLFF.

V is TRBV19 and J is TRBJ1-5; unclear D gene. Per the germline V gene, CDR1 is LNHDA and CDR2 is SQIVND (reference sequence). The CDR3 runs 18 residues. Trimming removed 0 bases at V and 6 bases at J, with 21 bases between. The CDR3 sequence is CASSIDSARREWGQPQHF. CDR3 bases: TGTGCCAGTAGTATAGATTCCGCCCGGAGGGAGTGGGGTCAGCCCCAGCATTTT.

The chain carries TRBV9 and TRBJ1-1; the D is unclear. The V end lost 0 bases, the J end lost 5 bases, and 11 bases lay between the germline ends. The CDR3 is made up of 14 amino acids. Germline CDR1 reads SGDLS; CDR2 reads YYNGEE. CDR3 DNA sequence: TGTGCCAGCAGCGTAGCCGGGTTAGGTACTGAAGCTTTCTTT. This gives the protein CASSVAGLGTEAFF.

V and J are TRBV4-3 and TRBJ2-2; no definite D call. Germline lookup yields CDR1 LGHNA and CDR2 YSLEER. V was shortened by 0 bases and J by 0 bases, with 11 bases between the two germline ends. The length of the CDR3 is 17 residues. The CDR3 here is CASSQEPGIPNTGELFF. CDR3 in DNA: TGCGCCAGCAGCCAAGAGCCGGGTATCCCGAACACCGGGGAGCTGTTTTTT.

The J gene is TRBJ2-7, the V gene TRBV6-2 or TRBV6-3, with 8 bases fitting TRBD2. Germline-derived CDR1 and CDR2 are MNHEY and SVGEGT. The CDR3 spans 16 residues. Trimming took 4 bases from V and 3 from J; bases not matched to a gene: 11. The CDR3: CASSSFGTRQVYEQYF. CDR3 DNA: TGTGCCAGCAGTTCCTTTGGGACTAGACAGGTCTACGAGCAGTACTTC.

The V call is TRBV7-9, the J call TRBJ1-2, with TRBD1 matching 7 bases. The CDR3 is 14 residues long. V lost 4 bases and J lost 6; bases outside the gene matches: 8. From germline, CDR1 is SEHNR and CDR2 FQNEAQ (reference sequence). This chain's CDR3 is CASSSPGGYDGYTF. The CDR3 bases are TGTGCCAGCAGCTCCCCAGGGGGATATGATGGCTACACCTTC. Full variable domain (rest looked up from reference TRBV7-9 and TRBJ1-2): DTGVSQNPRHKITKRGQNVTFRCDPISEHNRLYWYRQTLGQGPEFLTYFQNEAQLEKSRLLSDRFSAERPKGSFSTLEIQRTEQGDSAMYLCASSSPGGYDGYTFGSGTRLTVV.

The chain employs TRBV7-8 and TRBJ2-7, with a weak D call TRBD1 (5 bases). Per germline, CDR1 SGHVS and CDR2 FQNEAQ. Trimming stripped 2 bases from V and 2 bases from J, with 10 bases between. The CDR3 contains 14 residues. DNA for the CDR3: TGTGCCAGCAGCTTATTTAGGACACCCTACGAGCAGTACTTC. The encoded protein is CASSLFRTPYEQYF. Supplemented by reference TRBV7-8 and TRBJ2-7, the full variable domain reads GAGVSQSPRYKVAKRGQDVALRCDPISGHVSLFWYQQALGQGPEFLTYFQNEAQLDKSGLPSDRFFAERPEGSVSTLKIQRTQQEDSAVYLCASSLFRTPYEQYFGPGTRLTVT.

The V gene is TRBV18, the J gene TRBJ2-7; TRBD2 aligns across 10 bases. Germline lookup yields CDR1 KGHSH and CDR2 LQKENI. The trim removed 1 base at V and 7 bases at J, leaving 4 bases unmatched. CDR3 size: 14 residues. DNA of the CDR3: TGTGCCAGCTCACCACTGCCTAGCGGGAGAGAGCAGTACTTC. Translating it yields CASSPLPSGREQYF. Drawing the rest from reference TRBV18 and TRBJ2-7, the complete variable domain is NAGVMQNPRHLVRRRGQEARLRCSPMKGHSHVYWYRQLPEEGLKFMVYLQKENIIDESGMPKERFSAEFPKEGPSILRIQQVVRGDSAAYFCASSPLPSGREQYFGPGTRLTVT.

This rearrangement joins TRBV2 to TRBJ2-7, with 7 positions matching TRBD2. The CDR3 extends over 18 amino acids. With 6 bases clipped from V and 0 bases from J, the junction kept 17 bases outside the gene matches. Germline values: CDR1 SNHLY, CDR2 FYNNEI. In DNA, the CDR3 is TGTGCCAGCAGACAGTTGGCTCCGGGACTACACCCCTCCTACGAGCAGTACTTC. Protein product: CASRQLAPGLHPSYEQYF.

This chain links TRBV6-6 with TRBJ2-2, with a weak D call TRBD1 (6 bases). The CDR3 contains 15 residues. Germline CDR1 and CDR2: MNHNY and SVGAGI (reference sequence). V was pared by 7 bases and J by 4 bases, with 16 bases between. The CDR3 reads CASNAGDFGTGELFF. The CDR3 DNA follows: TGTGCCAGCAATGCAGGGGATTTCGGCACCGGGGAGCTGTTTTTT.

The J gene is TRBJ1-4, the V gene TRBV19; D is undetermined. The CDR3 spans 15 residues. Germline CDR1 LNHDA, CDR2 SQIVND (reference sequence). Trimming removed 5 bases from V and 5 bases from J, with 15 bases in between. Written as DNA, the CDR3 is TGTGCCAGTAGTGCCCCCCCCTACGAGAATGAAAAACTGTTTTTT. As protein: CASSAPPYENEKLFF.

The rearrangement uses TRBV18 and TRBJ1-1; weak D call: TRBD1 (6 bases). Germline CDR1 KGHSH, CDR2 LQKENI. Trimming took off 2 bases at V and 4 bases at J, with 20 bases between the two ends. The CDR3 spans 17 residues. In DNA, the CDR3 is TGTGCCAGCTCACCAGAACAGGGAATTTTTGGCGTCACTGAAGCTTTCTTT. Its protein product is CASSPEQGIFGVTEAFF.

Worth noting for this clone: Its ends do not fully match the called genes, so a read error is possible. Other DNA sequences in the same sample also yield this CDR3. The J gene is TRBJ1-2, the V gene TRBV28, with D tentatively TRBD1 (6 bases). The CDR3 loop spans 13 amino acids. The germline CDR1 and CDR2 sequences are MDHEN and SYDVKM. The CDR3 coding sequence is TGTGCTAGCAGTTTGCGACAGGACTATGGCTACACCTTC. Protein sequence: CASSLRQDYGYTF.

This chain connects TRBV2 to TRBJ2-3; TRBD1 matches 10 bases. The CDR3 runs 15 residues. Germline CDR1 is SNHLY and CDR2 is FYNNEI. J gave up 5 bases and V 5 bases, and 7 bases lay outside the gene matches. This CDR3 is CASSSDRGLVDTQYF. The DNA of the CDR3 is TGTGCCAGCAGTTCGGACAGGGGGTTAGTAGATACGCAGTATTTT.

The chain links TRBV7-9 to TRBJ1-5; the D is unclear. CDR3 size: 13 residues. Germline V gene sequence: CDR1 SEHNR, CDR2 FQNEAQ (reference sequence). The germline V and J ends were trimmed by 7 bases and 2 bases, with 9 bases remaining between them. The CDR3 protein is CASTKEGNQPQHF. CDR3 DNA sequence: TGTGCCAGCACCAAGGAGGGCAATCAGCCCCAGCATTTT.